This T cell receptor (beta chain) derives from a study of cytomegalovirus exposure and HLA in healthy donors. Study-wide context: A previous analysis identified 117 million unique TCR beta sequences derived from 180 million or so T cells. Whole-study results and caveats: Immune exposure information available was restricted to CMV serostatus. In an earlier analysis, in some 600 donors, most V segments appeared productive either ~90% or ~30% of the time. Sequencing had likely introduced a cluster of highly shared sequence variants as an artifact.

Per the germline V gene, CDR1 is MNHEY and CDR2 is SVGAGI. Trimming took off 2 bases at V and 4 bases at J, with 5 bases between the two ends. The CDR3 has 12 amino acids. Concerning this clone itself: Its antigen is unknown. Other nucleotide sequences from this sample produce the same CDR3.

Both 60 Vbeta primers and 13 Jbeta primers went into the PCR. The assay was immunoSEQ multiplex PCR, and TCRdb's table has in-frame clones only and misses some. The top ten hold around 4.3% of the sample, which has around 110,000 clones, approximately 81% seen once. V and J are TRBV6-5 and TRBJ1-2; D not certain. The receptor comes from a man aged 25-40 years in good health and CMV-seropositive. Material for sequencing was PBMCs. DNA for the CDR3: TGTGCCAGCAGTTACCCCGGCTATGGCTACACCTTC. This gives the protein CASSYPGYGYTF.